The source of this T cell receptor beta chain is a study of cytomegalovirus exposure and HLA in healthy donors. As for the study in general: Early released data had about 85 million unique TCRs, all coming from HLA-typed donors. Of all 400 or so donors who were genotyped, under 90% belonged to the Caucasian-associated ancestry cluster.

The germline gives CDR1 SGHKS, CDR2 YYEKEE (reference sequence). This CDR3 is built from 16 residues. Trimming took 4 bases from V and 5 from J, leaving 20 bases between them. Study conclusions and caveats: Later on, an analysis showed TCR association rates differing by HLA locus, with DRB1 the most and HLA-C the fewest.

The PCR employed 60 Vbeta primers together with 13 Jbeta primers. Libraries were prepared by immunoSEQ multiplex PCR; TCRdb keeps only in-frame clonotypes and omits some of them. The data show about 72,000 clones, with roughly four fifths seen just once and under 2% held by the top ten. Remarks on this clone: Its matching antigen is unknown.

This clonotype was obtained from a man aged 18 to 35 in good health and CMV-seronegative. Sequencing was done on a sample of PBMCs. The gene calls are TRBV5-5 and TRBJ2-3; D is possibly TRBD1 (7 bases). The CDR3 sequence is CASSPRRGQAIDTQYF. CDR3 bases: TGTGCCAGCAGCCCCCGGAGGGGGCAGGCAATAGATACGCAGTATTTT.